This T cell receptor (beta chain) was recovered during a study of cytomegalovirus exposure and HLA in healthy donors. In the study overall: The 100 to 150 validation repertoires matched the 650 to 850 first-cohort repertoires in platform, a later analysis reported. Findings and limits, study-wide: TCR clusters originating in the first cohort tended to co-occur in the roughly 130 validation repertoires, according to a later analysis. The study put 150 to 200 TCR beta chains on its list as cytomegalovirus-associated.

Only in-frame clones appear in the TCRdb table, and some are missing; sequencing was by immunoSEQ multiplex PCR. The sample contains approximately 200,000 clones, roughly 80% of which appear only once. The V and J ends lost 4 bases and 4 bases, in that order; junction bases with no gene match: 11. Germline V lookup: CDR1 MNHNY, CDR2 SVGAGI (reference sequence). The CDR3 contains 16 residues. Comment on this clone: Its antigen is still unknown.

The clonotype originates from a man aged 18-30 years in good health and CMV-seropositive. The sequenced sample was PBMCs. The chain carries TRBV6-6 and TRBJ2-5, with 8 bases lining up with TRBD2. CDR3 region: CASSFSSSAGGETQYF. The CDR3 DNA is TGTGCCAGCAGTTTTTCTAGTAGCGCGGGGGGAGAGACCCAGTACTTC.